This T cell receptor (beta chain) came from a study of blood T cell repertoires in COVID-19. Study summary: Samples of COVID-19 (acute and convalescent) were obtained from the United States, Italy and Spain.

In germline, CDR1 is SGHDT, CDR2 YYEEEE. This CDR3 has 14 residues. V was cut by 5 bases and J by 7 bases, with 18 bases left in between. Seattle-derived patients entered the study during active infection and were followed longitudinally. This clone was counted a single time. Original analysis: Reference gene primer amplification gave estimated nucleated cell counts. Sequenced by immunoSEQ multiplex PCR; TCRdb stores in-frame clones only, minus some. V, J and clone size are taken as reported in that table, and D and trimming were inferred from the DNA itself. The data contain around 75,000 clones, less than 85% of them singletons.

The sequenced sample consisted of peripheral blood. This chain uses TRBV5-6 with TRBJ1-2; the D gene is possibly TRBD1 (6 bases). This receptor was obtained from a man between 45 and 60 years old with COVID-19, enrolled during active disease. The CDR3 DNA is TGTGCCAGCAGGAACGCCGGGGGGCTCGTTGGCTACACCTTC. It is translated as CASRNAGGLVGYTF.